This T cell receptor (beta chain) was profiled in a study of CD8 T cells in Susac syndrome. Trimming stripped 2 bases from V and 8 bases from J, with 12 bases between. Germline values: CDR1 SEHNR, CDR2 FQNEAQ (reference sequence). CDR3 length equals 13 residues. Random hexamers were used to reverse transcribe an amount of roughly 0.45 to 1 ug RNA. Amplification of TCR beta CDR3 used immunoSEQ multiplex PCR across 54 Vbeta and 13 Jbeta. TCRdb called the immunoSEQ multiplex PCR reads again in MiXCR, with one record for every CDR3 protein. This table has around 150,000 distinct CDR3 sequences, about 93% appearing once.

The sequencing sample was made of CD8+ T cells from PBMCs. The TCR comes from a human donor in good health. The rearrangement uses TRBV7-9 and TRBJ1-1; a possible D gene is TRBD1 (5 bases). The CDR3 coding sequence is TGTGCCAGCAGCTTACCCTACCCAGGGGAAGCTTTCTTT. This codes for CASSLPYPGEAFF.